The sequence of this TCR beta chain was determined in a study of cytomegalovirus exposure and HLA in healthy donors. Whole-study results and caveats: The authors later found TCR association rates varying by HLA locus, with DRB1 most and HLA-C fewest. Productive status was seen about 90% or about 30% of the time for most TCR beta V segments in an earlier analysis. One cluster of highly shared sequence variants probably arose as a sequencing artifact. Associated with HLA alleles at 0.05 false discovery rate in a later analysis were approximately 17,000 TCR beta sequences.

The V gene lost 2 bases and the J gene lost 5 bases, with 16 bases spanning the gap. Germline V CDR1 and CDR2: MDHEN, SYDVKM. This CDR3 is 15 amino acids long. Worth noting for this clone: Antigen unknown.

The study ran its PCR with 60 Vbeta and 13 Jbeta primers. Data came from immunoSEQ multiplex PCR; TCRdb stores just in-frame clones and leaves some out. In the table there are 180,000 or so clones, 75% to 85% of which are singletons. The genes are TRBV28 and TRBJ2-7; tentative D call: TRBD2 (5 bases). This receptor was taken from a man younger than 35 in good health and CMV-seronegative. Sequenced input: PBMCs. The CDR3 reads CASSLRRANRHEQYF. DNA of the CDR3: TGTGCCAGCAGTTTACGGCGGGCTAACCGTCACGAGCAGTACTTC.